These 28 T cell receptor beta chains were all obtained from the same sample, sequenced in a study of cytomegalovirus exposure and HLA in healthy donors. The PCR employed 60 Vbeta primers together with 13 Jbeta primers. Generated by immunoSEQ multiplex PCR, the TCRdb table keeps only in-frame clones and is missing some. This sample has 180,000 or so clones, with around 75% found just once. Sequenced material: PBMCs. These receptors originate from a female donor in good health and CMV-seronegative.

V and J are TRBV15 and TRBJ1-5; 9 bases are a match to TRBD1. Germline CDR1 is LNHNV and CDR2 is YYDKDF (reference sequence). The junction had 4 bases not matched to a gene; V was cut back by 5 bases and J by 2 bases. The CDR3 spans 15 residues. DNA for the CDR3: TGTGCCACCAGCTTAGGGACAGGGCGCAATCAGCCCCAGCATTTT. Protein sequence: CATSLGTGRNQPQHF.

This chain uses TRBV27 with TRBJ2-1; D possibly corresponds to TRBD1 (5 bases). CDR3 length: 18 amino acids. Germline CDR1 and CDR2: MNHEY and SMNVEV (reference sequence). The ends were cut back, 2 bases at V and 9 bases at J, with 26 bases in the middle. CDR3 coding DNA: TGTGCCAGCAGTTTACCGCCTGTGGGTGCACGGGCAACAGGTGAGCAGTTCTTC. Protein sequence: CASSLPPVGARATGEQFF.

The V and J genes are TRBV18 and TRBJ1-1, with D perhaps TRBD1 (6 bases). Germline CDR1 and CDR2: KGHSH and LQKENI. CDR3 length: 16 residues. V shed 2 bases and J shed 0 bases, with 13 bases lying between them. This chain's CDR3 is CASSPARQDVNTEAFF. In DNA form, the CDR3 reads TGTGCCAGCTCACCAGCAAGACAGGACGTGAACACTGAAGCTTTCTTT.

The chain employs TRBV2 and TRBJ2-3, with 12 positions matching TRBD1. The J segment lost 4 bases and the V segment lost 2 bases, leaving 13 bases of the junction unmatched. The V gene's germline CDR1 is SNHLY and CDR2 FYNNEI. The CDR3 consists of 19 residues. This CDR3 reads CASSEWGNRDRGLADTQYF. CDR3 coding DNA: TGTGCCAGCAGTGAATGGGGGAACCGGGACAGGGGGCTAGCAGATACGCAGTATTTT.

The CDR3 nucleotides read TGTGCCAGCAGTCCCGGACTCTTCAGGATCTACGAGCAGTACTTC. Amino acids: CASSPGLFRIYEQYF. The chain couples TRBV28 to TRBJ2-7; perhaps TRBD2 as D (5 bases). V was pared by 5 bases and J by 3 bases, with 17 bases between. The CDR3 is 15 residues long. Germline V lookup: CDR1 MDHEN, CDR2 SYDVKM.

This sequence joins TRBV6-1 and TRBJ2-3; D unresolved. V lost 1 base and J 4 bases, leaving 6 bases between the germline ends. CDR1 and CDR2 (germline): MNHNS, SASEGT. The CDR3 is 13 amino acids. CDR3 DNA: TGTGCCAGCAGTGAAGTGGCCTCAGATACGCAGTATTTT. This encodes CASSEVASDTQYF.

The rearrangement links TRBV7-6 to TRBJ2-7; TRBD1 is a possible D gene (5 bases). CDR3 length: 14 amino acids. V was trimmed by 5 bases and J by 5 bases, leaving 16 bases between them. Per germline, CDR1 SGHVS and CDR2 FNYEAQ. The chain's CDR3 is CASSKIRDLDEQYF. The CDR3 DNA is TGTGCCAGCAGCAAAATCAGGGATTTGGACGAGCAGTACTTC.

The V call is TRBV19, the J call TRBJ2-1; TRBD1 matches 9 bases. This CDR3 is 13 amino acids long. With V trimmed by 6 bases and J by 10 bases, 7 bases remained unmatched. Germline assignment: CDR1 LNHDA and CDR2 SQIVND (reference sequence). The CDR3 loop is CASSLGQGGEQFF. CDR3 sequence (DNA): TGTGCCAGTAGCCTGGGACAGGGTGGAGAGCAGTTCTTC.

J is TRBJ2-7 and V is TRBV7-8; D ambiguous. This CDR3 has 15 residues. V lost 5 bases, J lost 0 bases, and 14 bases lay in between. Germline V gives CDR1 SGHVS, CDR2 FQNEAQ. The CDR3 region has the DNA TGTGCCAGCAGCGTTCTAGAATTGGCCTCCTACGAGCAGTACTTC. Translated, it gives CASSVLELASYEQYF.

The V gene is TRBV6-1, the J gene TRBJ1-5; D might be TRBD1 (5 bases). The CDR3 runs 14 residues. Germline lookup yields CDR1 MNHNS and CDR2 SASEGT. V shed 2 bases and J shed 6 bases, with 11 bases lying between them. In DNA, the CDR3 is TGTGCCAGCAGTGAAAAAAGGGGTGGTCAGCCCCAGCATTTT. Protein: CASSEKRGGQPQHF.

This chain links TRBV4-2 with TRBJ2-5, with 13 bases identical to TRBD2. The DNA end favors TRBJ2-7, so the J call may be wrong. The CDR3 runs 17 residues. Per the germline V gene, CDR1 is LGHNA and CDR2 is YNFKEQ. The CDR3 DNA is TGTGCCAGCAACCAGGCATTGACTAGCGGGAGGACCTACGAGCAGTACTTC. Its protein product is CASNQALTSGRTYEQYF.

The chain carries TRBV7-2 and TRBJ2-3, with a tentative D call TRBD2 (6 bases). The length of the CDR3 is 14 residues. Per the germline V gene, CDR1 is SGHTA and CDR2 is FQGNSA. V dropped 5 bases and J dropped 5 bases, with 14 bases sitting between them. The CDR3 nucleotides are TGTGCCAGCAGCCCCCGGAGGGCCAGAGATACGCAGTATTTT. It translates to CASSPRRARDTQYF. Full variable domain (missing parts from reference TRBV7-2 and TRBJ2-3): GAGVSQSPSNKVTEKGKDVELRCDPISGHTALYWYRQSLGQGLEFLIYFQGNSAPDKSGLPSDRFSAERTGGSVSTLTIQRTQQEDSAVYLCASSPRRARDTQYFGPGTRLTVL.

This sequence joins TRBV27 and TRBJ2-7; 10 nucleotides match TRBD2. Unmatched junction bases numbered 0, after V lost 4 bases and J lost 3 bases. The CDR3 extends over 13 amino acids. Germline loops: CDR1 MNHEY, CDR2 SMNVEV (reference sequence). As DNA, the CDR3 is TGTGCCAGCAGTTGGACTAGCGGCTACGAGCAGTACTTC. Translated: CASSWTSGYEQYF.

The rearrangement uses TRBV2 and TRBJ2-1, with TRBD1 matching 8 bases. Germline V gene sequence: CDR1 SNHLY, CDR2 FYNNEI. The CDR3 has 14 amino acids. The ends lost 7 bases at V and 3 bases at J; junction bases unmatched: 5. CDR3 sequence reads: CASIEQGGYNEQFF. CDR3 in DNA: TGTGCCAGCATAGAACAGGGGGGCTACAATGAGCAGTTCTTC.

This clone appeared a few times. This chain links TRBV27 with TRBJ2-3; possibly TRBD1 for D (6 bases). The CDR3 runs 15 residues. The germline V and J ends were trimmed by 5 bases and 2 bases, with 14 bases remaining between them. Germline values: CDR1 MNHEY, CDR2 SMNVEV (reference sequence). CDR3 protein: CASSLQQGHTDTQYF. The CDR3 nucleotides are TGTGCCAGCAGTCTCCAACAGGGTCACACAGATACGCAGTATTTT.

V gene TRBV27 combines with J gene TRBJ2-1, with TRBD1 identical over 9 bases. This CDR3 region has 16 residues. Trimming removed 5 bases from V and 8 bases from J; junction bases left unmatched: 13. The V gene's germline CDR1 is MNHEY and CDR2 SMNVEV (reference sequence). Here the CDR3 reads CASSGIPGQGRDEQFF. CDR3 DNA sequence: TGTGCCAGCAGTGGGATTCCGGGACAGGGACGGGATGAGCAGTTCTTC.

This rearrangement joins TRBV2 to TRBJ1-1; TRBD1 matches at 8 bases. V shed 8 bases and J 4 bases; nucleotides not matched to a gene: 6. CDR1 and CDR2 from the germline V gene are SNHLY and FYNNEI. The CDR3 runs to 13 residues. CDR3 protein: CASDPQGGTEAFF. The CDR3 DNA is TGTGCCAGCGACCCACAGGGGGGCACTGAAGCTTTCTTT.

The chain couples TRBV30 to TRBJ2-2; D may be TRBD2 (5 bases). The CDR3 loop spans 15 amino acids. Germline-derived CDR1 and CDR2 are GTSNPN and SVGIG (reference sequence). The germline V and J ends were trimmed by 0 bases and 1 base, with 9 bases remaining between them. The CDR3 nucleotides read TGTGCCTGGAGTGTAGGAGGAGTGAACACCGGGGAGCTGTTTTTT. This encodes CAWSVGGVNTGELFF.

The chain links TRBV7-8 to TRBJ2-2; the match to TRBD2 covers 8 bases. The CDR3 totals 16 residues. The germline V gene encodes CDR1 SGHVS and CDR2 FQNEAQ. The V gene end was trimmed by 0 bases and the J gene end by 0 bases; junction bases not matched to a gene: 0. CDR3 loop: CASSLARGANTGELFF. CDR3 nucleotides: TGTGCCAGCAGCTTAGCGCGGGGGGCGAACACCGGGGAGCTGTTTTTT.

V gene TRBV5-1 combines with J gene TRBJ1-1, with TRBD1 identical over 8 bases. The CDR3 consists of 15 residues. Germline V CDR1 and CDR2: SGHRS, YFSETQ. V shed 1 base and J 6 bases; nucleotides not matched to a gene: 8. The CDR3 reads CASSLREQGASEAFF. DNA of the CDR3: TGCGCCAGCAGCTTGCGGGAGCAGGGGGCGTCTGAAGCTTTCTTT.

This chain uses TRBV11-3 with TRBJ1-6, with 7 positions matching TRBD1. CDR1 is SGHNT, CDR2 YENEEA, per germline. The CDR3 length is 15 residues. J lost 5 bases, V lost 0 bases, and 1 base had no gene match. The CDR3 region has the DNA TGTGCCAGCAGCTTAGATGGGACAGATAATTCACCCCTCCACTTT. It is translated as CASSLDGTDNSPLHF.

This chain joins TRBV28 and TRBJ1-5; the D is unclear. Trimming took 3 bases from V and 0 from J, leaving 9 bases between them. The CDR3 spans 15 residues. Germline V gives CDR1 MDHEN, CDR2 SYDVKM. As DNA, the CDR3 is TGTGCCAGCAGTTTCCAGGTCCTTAGCAATCAGCCCCAGCATTTT. Amino acid sequence: CASSFQVLSNQPQHF.

The rearrangement uses TRBV5-1 and TRBJ1-2; no clear D. The CDR3 has 14 residues. CDR1 is SGHRS, CDR2 YFSETQ, per germline. Trimming left V 0 bases short and J 8 bases short, with 14 bases between. The DNA of the CDR3 is TGCGCCAGCAGCTTGGGCTCCTGGGAGATAGGCTACACCTTC. It translates to CASSLGSWEIGYTF.

This clone came up a few times. The chain joins TRBV6-1 to TRBJ2-3; D is unresolved. Looked up from germline, CDR1 is MNHNS and CDR2 is SASEGT. V was pared by 11 bases and J by 4 bases, with 10 bases between. The CDR3 runs to 11 residues. CDR3 in amino acids: CASRLADTQYF. In DNA, the CDR3 is TGTGCCTCGAGGCTCGCAGATACGCAGTATTTT.

For this clone: The sample holds other DNA sequences that translate to the same CDR3. This chain links TRBV7-9 with TRBJ1-4, with 10 bases aligning to TRBD1. Losses at the gene ends were 3 bases for V and 0 bases for J; bases not matched to a gene: 4. Per germline, CDR1 SEHNR and CDR2 FQNEAQ (reference sequence). The CDR3 is 17 residues long. The CDR3 DNA follows: TGTGCCAGCAGCTTGGGACAGGGGAGGGCAACTAATGAAAAACTGTTTTTT. It codes for CASSLGQGRATNEKLFF.

The chain combines TRBV2 with TRBJ2-1; D not resolved. Between the trimmed V and J ends, which lost 6 bases and 5 bases, there was a span of 14 bases. Per the germline V gene, CDR1 is SNHLY and CDR2 is FYNNEI. The CDR3 spans 14 residues. CDR3 sequence reads: CASRVSISNNEQFF. The CDR3 nucleotides read TGTGCCAGCAGGGTGAGCATATCTAACAATGAGCAGTTCTTC. The variable domain in full, completed from reference TRBV2 and TRBJ2-1, reads EPEVTQTPSHQVTQMGQEVILRCVPISNHLYFYWYRQILGQKVEFLVSFYNNEISEKSEIFDDQFSVERPDGSNFTLKIRSTKLEDSAMYFCASRVSISNNEQFFGPGTRLTVL.

The gene calls are TRBV7-6 and TRBJ2-5; 13 positions match TRBD2. The DNA end is a closer match to TRBJ2-7, so the J assignment may be wrong. Germline loops: CDR1 SGHVS, CDR2 FNYEAQ. The CDR3 extends over 17 amino acids. The CDR3 DNA reads as TGTGCCAGCAGCCTTCGGACTAGCGGGGGCACTACGGACGAGCAGTACTTC. As protein: CASSLRTSGGTTDEQYF.

This clone rates as medium-sized. The rearrangement uses TRBV7-9 and TRBJ1-1, with 7 positions matching TRBD1. In germline, CDR1 is SEHNR, CDR2 FQNEAQ (reference sequence). The CDR3 is 14 residues long. J was trimmed by 3 bases and V by 4 bases; bases with no gene match: 5. This chain's CDR3 is CASSSPDRDTEAFF. In DNA form, the CDR3 reads TGTGCCAGCAGCTCCCCTGACAGGGACACTGAAGCTTTCTTT.